Shown below are 2 T cell receptor beta chains from a single sample sequenced in a study of shared clonotypes between healthy human individuals. Sequencing was performed with immunoSEQ multiplex PCR; in TCRdb, only in-frame clones are kept and a portion is missing. The table has 2,500,000 or so clones, under 95% seen once; the top ten hold approximately 0.4%. The specimen was naive CD4+ T cells from PBMCs. Subset of the sample: CD45RA+ positively selected. All receptors derive from a man aged 18 to 35 in good health. Some clones in this sample may be carry-over from other donors' samples.

The chain combines TRBV5-1 with TRBJ2-1; a possible D gene is TRBD1 (6 bases). From germline, CDR1 is SGHRS and CDR2 YFSETQ. Trimming took 2 bases from V and 8 from J, leaving 17 bases between them. The CDR3 contains 15 residues. The CDR3 sequence is CASSLSLQGSDEQFF. CDR3 coding DNA: TGCGCCAGCAGCTTATCGCTACAGGGTTCGGATGAGCAGTTCTTC.

J is TRBJ1-5 and V is TRBV5-5; the D is unclear. The germline CDR1 and CDR2 sequences are SGHKS and YYEKEE (reference sequence). This CDR3 comprises 14 residues. The V end was cut by 5 bases, the J end by 0 bases, with 9 bases between. CDR3 residues: CASSSVGSNQPQHF. The CDR3 DNA sequence: TGTGCCAGCAGTTCAGTGGGTAGCAATCAGCCCCAGCATTTT.